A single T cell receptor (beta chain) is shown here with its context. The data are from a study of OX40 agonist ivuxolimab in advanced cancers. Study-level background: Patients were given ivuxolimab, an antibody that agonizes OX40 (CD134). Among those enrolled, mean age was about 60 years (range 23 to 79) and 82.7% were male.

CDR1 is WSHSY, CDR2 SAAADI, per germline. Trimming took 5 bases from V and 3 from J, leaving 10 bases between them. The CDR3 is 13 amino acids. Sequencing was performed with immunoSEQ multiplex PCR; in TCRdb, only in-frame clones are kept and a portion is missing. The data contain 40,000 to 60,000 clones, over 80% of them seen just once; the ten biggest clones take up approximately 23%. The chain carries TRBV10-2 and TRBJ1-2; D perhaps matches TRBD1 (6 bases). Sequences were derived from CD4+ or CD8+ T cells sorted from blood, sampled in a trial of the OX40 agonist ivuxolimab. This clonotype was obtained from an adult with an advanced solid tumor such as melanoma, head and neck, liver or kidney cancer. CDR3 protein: CASSLKGDYGYTF. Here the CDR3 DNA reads TGCGCCAGCAGTTTAAAGGGGGACTATGGCTACACCTTC.